This T cell receptor beta chain appears in the sequencing data of a study of blood T cell repertoires in COVID-19. Germline trimming cut 1 base from V and 2 bases from J; bases unmatched to any gene: 6. From germline, CDR1 is LGHNA and CDR2 YNFKEQ. This CDR3 contains 16 residues. Sequencing used immunoSEQ multiplex PCR; TCRdb keeps in-frame clones, though not all of them. Of roughly 160,000 clones listed, about 83% are singletons. The count of this clone is one. The TCR originated in a woman older than 75 with COVID-19, enrolled during active disease. The genes are TRBV4-2 and TRBJ1-2, with 8 bases fitting TRBD1. Sequenced material: peripheral blood. CDR3 sequence: CASSQGGQGGNYGYTF. The CDR3 nucleotides read TGTGCCAGCAGCCAAGGAGGACAGGGTGGGAACTATGGCTACACCTTC.